The TCR beta chain described here comes from a study of T cell changes during pregnancy in multiple sclerosis. Data came from immunoSEQ multiplex PCR; TCRdb stores just in-frame clones and leaves some out. This sample has 30,000 to 40,000 clones, with 88% found just once. This clonotype originated in a female donor with multiple sclerosis, enrolled in a pregnancy study. Here the sequenced sample was CD8+ T cells from peripheral blood mononuclear cells, taken in the third trimester of pregnancy.

The CDR3 region is CASSQEDGAISNSPLHF. The CDR3 DNA reads TGCGCCAGCAGCCAAGAAGATGGAGCCATTTCTAATTCACCCCTCCACTTT. The chain joins TRBV4-1 to TRBJ1-6; unclear D gene. Trimming left V 0 bases short and J 6 bases short, with 15 bases between. Per germline, CDR1 MGHRA and CDR2 YSYEKL. This CDR3 region has 17 residues.